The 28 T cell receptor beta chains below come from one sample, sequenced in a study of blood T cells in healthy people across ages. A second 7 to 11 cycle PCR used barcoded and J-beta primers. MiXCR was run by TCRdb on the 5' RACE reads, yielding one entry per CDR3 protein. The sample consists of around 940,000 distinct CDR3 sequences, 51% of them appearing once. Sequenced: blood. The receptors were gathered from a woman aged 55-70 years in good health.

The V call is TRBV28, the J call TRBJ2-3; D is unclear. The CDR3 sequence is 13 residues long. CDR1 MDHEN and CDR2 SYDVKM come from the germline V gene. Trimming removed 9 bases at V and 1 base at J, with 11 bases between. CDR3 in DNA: TGTGCCAGTGTGCAGTTCCGCACAGATACGCAGTATTTT. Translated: CASVQFRTDTQYF.

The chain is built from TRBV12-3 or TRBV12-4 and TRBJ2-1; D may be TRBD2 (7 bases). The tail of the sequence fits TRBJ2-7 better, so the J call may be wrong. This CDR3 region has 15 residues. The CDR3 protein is CASSLGGGPYNEQYF. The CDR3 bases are TGTGCCAGCAGTTTAGGGGGGGGGCCCTACAATGAGCAGTACTTC.

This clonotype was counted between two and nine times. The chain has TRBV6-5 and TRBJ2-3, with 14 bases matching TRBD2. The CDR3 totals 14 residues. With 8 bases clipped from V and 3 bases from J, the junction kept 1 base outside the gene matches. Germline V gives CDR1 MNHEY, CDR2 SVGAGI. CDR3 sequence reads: CASGTSGSTDTQYF. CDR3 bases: TGTGCCAGCGGGACTAGCGGGAGTACAGATACGCAGTATTTT.

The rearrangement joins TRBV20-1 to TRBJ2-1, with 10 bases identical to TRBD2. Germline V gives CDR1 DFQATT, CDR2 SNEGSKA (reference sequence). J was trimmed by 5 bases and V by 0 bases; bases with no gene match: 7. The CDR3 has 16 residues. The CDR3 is CSARDPRLAGDNEQFF. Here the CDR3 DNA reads TGCAGTGCTAGAGACCCCAGACTAGCGGGTGACAATGAGCAGTTCTTC.

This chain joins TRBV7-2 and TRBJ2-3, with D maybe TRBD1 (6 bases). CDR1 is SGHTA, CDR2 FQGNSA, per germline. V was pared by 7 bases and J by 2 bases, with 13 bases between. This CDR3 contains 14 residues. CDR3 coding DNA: TGTGCCAGCACCCAGGGACACTCCACAGATACGCAGTATTTT. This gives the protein CASTQGHSTDTQYF. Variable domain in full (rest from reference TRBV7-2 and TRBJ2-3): GAGVSQSPSNKVTEKGKDVELRCDPISGHTALYWYRQSLGQGLEFLIYFQGNSAPDKSGLPSDRFSAERTGGSVSTLTIQRTQQEDSAVYLCASTQGHSTDTQYFGPGTRLTVL.

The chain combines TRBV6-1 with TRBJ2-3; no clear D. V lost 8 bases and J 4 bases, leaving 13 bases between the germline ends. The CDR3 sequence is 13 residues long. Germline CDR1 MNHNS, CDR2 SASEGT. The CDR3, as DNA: TGTGCCAGCTCCTACCCCAGTGCAGATACGCAGTATTTT. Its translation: CASSYPSADTQYF.

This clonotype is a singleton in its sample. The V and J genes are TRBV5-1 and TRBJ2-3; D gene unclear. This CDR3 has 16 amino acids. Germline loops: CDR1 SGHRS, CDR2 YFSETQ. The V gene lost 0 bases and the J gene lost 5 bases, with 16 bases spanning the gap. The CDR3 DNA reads TGCGCCAGCAGCTTGGGAATAGTGGGTGTGGGAGATACGCAGTATTTT. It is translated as CASSLGIVGVGDTQYF.

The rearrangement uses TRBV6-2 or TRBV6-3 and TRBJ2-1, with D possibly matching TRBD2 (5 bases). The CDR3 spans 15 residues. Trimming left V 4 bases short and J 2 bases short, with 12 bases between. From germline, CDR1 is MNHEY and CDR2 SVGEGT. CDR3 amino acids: CASSLRAIAYNEQFF. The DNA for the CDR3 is TGTGCCAGCAGTTTGCGGGCGATAGCCTACAATGAGCAGTTCTTC.

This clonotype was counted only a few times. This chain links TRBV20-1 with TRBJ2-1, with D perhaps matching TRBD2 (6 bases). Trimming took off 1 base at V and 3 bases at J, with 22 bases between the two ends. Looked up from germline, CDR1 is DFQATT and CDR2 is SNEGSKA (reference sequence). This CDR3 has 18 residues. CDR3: CSARGTGGSTRDYNEQFF. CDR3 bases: TGCAGTGCTAGAGGAACAGGAGGGAGCACACGGGACTACAATGAGCAGTTCTTC.

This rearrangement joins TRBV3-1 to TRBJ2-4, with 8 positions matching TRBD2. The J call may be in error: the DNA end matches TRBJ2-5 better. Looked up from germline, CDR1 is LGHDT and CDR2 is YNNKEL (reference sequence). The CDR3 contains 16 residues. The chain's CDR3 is CASSQSGSGVVETQYF. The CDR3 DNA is TGTGCCAGCAGCCAAAGCGGGAGTGGTGTTGTGGAGACCCAGTACTTC.

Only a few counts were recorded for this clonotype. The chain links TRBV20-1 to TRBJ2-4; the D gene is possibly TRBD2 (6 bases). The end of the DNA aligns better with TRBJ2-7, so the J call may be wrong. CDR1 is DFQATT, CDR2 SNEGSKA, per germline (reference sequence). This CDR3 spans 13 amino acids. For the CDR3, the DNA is TGCAGTGCTAGATCGGGGGTGGCTGGCGAGCAGTACTTC. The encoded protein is CSARSGVAGEQYF.

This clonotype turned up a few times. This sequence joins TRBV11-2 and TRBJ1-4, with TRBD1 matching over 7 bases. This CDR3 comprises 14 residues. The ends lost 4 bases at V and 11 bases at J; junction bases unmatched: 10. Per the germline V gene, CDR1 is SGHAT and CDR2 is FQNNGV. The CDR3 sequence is CASSSSGTVGKLFF. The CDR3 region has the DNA TGTGCCAGCAGCTCCTCCGGGACAGTCGGGAAACTGTTTTTT.

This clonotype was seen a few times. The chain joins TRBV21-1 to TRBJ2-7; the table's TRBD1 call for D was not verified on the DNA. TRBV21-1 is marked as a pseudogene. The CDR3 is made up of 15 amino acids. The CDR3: CASSKDRGQVYEQYF. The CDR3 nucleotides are TGTGCCAGCAGCAAGGATCGCGGACAGGTCTACGAGCAGTACTTC.

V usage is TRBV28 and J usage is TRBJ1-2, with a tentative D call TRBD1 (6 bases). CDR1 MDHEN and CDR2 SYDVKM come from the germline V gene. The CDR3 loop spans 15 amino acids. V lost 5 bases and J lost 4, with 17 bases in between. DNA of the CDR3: TGTGCCAGCAGTCCACCTCGTTCGACAGGCTATGGCTACACCTTC. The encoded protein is CASSPPRSTGYGYTF.

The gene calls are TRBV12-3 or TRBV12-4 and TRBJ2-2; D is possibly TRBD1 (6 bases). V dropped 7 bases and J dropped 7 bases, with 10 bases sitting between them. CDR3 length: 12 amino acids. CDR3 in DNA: TGTGCCAGCATTATAGGGGGCGGGGAGCTGTTTTTT. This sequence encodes CASIIGGGELFF.

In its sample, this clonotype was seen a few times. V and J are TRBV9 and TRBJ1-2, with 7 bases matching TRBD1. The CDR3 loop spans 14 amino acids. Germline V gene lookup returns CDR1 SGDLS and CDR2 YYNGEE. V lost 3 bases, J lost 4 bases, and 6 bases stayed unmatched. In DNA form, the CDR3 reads TGTGCCAGCAGCGCTAGAGGGGGCGTCTATGGCTACACCTTC. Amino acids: CASSARGGVYGYTF. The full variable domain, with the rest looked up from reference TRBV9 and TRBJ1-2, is DSGVTQTPKHLITATGQRVTLRCSPRSGDLSVYWYQQSLDQGLQFLIQYYNGEERAKGNILERFSAQQFPDLHSELNLSSLELGDSALYFCASSARGGVYGYTFGSGTRLTVV.

CDR3 region: CATSGTGPYGYTF. Here the CDR3 DNA reads TGTGCCACCAGCGGGACAGGGCCGTATGGCTACACCTTC. The V and J genes are TRBV15 and TRBJ1-2; 9 nucleotides match TRBD1. CDR3 length equals 13 residues. Germline values: CDR1 LNHNV, CDR2 YYDKDF (reference sequence). V gave up 5 bases and J gave up 5 bases; unmatched junction bases: 3.

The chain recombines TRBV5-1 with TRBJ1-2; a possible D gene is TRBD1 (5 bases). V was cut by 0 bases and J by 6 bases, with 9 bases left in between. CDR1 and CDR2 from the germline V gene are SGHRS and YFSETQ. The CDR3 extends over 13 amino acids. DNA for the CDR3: TGCGCCAGCAGCTTGGGGGGGAAGGATGGCTACACCTTC. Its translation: CASSLGGKDGYTF.

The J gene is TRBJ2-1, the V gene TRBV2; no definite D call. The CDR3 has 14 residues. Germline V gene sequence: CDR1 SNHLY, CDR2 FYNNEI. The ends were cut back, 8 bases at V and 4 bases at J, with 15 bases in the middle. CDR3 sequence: CASGFSMEYNEQFF. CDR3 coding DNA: TGTGCCAGCGGTTTTAGCATGGAATACAATGAGCAGTTCTTC.

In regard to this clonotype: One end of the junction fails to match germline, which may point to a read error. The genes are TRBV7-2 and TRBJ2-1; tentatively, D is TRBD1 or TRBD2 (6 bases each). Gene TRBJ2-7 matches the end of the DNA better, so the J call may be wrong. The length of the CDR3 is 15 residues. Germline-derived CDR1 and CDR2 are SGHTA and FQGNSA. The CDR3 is CAGSLSPGAPYEQYF. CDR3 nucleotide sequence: TGTGCCGGCAGCTTATCGCCGGGGGCCCCATACGAGCAGTACTTC.

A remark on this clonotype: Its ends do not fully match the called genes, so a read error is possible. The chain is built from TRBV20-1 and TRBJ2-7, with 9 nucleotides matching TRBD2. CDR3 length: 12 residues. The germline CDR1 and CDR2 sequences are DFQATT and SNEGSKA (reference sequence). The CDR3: CGARLAGDGQYF. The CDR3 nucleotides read TGCGGTGCTAGGTTAGCGGGAGACGGGCAGTACTTC.

CDR3: CASSGGVRGGETQYF. CDR3 coding DNA: TGTGCCAGCAGCGGAGGGGTCAGGGGAGGAGAGACCCAGTACTTC. This chain connects TRBV7-9 to TRBJ2-5, with D perhaps assigned TRBD1 or TRBD2 (6 bases each). Per the germline V gene, CDR1 is SEHNR and CDR2 is FQNEAQ (reference sequence). V lost 5 bases and J 4 bases, leaving 17 bases between the germline ends. The CDR3 sequence is 15 residues long.

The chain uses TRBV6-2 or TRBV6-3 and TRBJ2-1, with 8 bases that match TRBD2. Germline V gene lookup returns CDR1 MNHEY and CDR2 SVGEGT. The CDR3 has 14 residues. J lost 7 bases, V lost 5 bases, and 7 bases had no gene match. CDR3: CASSLGTRGNEQFF. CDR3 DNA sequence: TGTGCCAGCAGTCTCGGGACTAGAGGAAATGAGCAGTTCTTC.

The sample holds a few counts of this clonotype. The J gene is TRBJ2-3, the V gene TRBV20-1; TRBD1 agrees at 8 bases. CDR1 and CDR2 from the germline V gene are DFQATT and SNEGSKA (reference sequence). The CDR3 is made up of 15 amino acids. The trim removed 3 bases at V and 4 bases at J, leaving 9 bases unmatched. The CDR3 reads CSASPTGVGADTQYF. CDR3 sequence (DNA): TGCAGTGCTAGCCCGACAGGGGTTGGAGCAGATACGCAGTATTTT.

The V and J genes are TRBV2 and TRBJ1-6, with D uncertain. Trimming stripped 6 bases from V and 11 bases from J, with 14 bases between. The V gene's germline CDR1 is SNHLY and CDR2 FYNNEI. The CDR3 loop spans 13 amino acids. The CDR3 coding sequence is TGTGCCAGCAGCCCCGACAACCCCCCACCCCTCCACTTT. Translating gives CASSPDNPPPLHF.

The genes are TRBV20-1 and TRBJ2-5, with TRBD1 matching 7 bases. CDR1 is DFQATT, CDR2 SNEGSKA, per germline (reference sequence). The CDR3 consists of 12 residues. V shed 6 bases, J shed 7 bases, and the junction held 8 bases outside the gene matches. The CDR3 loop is CSARGIGGTQYF. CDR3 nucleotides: TGCAGTGCCAGGGGGATCGGAGGGACCCAGTACTTC.

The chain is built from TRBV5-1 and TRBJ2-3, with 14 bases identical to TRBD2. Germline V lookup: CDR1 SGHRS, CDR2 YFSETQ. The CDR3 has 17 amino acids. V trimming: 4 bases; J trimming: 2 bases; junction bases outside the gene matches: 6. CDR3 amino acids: CASSTGLAGEVTDTQYF. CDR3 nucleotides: TGCGCCAGCAGCACGGGACTAGCGGGAGAGGTCACAGATACGCAGTATTTT.

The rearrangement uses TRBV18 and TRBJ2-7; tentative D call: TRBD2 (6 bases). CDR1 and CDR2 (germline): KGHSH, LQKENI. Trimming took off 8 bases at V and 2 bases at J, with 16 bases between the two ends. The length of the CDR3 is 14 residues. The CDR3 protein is CASRDGGVPYEQYF. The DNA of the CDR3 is TGTGCCAGCCGAGACGGGGGAGTCCCCTACGAGCAGTACTTC.